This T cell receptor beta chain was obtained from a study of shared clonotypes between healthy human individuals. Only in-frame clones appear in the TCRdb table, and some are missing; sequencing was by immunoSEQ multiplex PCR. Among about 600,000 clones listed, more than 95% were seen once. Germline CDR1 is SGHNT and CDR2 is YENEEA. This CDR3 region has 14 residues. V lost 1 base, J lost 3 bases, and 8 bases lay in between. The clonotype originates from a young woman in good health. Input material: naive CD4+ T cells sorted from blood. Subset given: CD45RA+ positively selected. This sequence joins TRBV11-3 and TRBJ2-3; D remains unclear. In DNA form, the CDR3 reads TGTGCCAGCAGCTTAGTAGGGCAGACAGATACGCAGTATTTT. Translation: CASSLVGQTDTQYF.